The TCR beta chain described here comes from a study of neurological immune-mediated disorders. The authors made cDNA by 5'RACE with 10-nucleotide random UMIs. In TCRdb, the 5' RACE reads were re-called with MiXCR into one record per CDR3 protein. The sample has about 16,000 distinct CDR3 sequences, approximately 14% seen once; the top ten hold approximately 14%. V lost 8 bases, J lost 5 bases, and 16 bases lay in between. From germline, CDR1 is SGHTA and CDR2 FQGTGA. The CDR3 loop spans 13 amino acids. This clonotype originated in a man aged 55 to 70 with HTLV-1-associated myelopathy (HAM/TSP). The chain links TRBV7-3 to TRBJ2-7; tentatively, D is TRBD2 (6 bases). Input material: PBMCs. The CDR3 is CASRTGTSNEQYF. In DNA form, the CDR3 reads TGTGCCAGCCGTACCGGGACTTCGAACGAGCAGTACTTC.